Detailed here is one T cell receptor (beta chain). Unrecorded immune exposure was likely among donors, who were nominally healthy when sampled. This record comes from a study of cytomegalovirus exposure and HLA in healthy donors. The CDR3 extends over 14 amino acids. From germline, CDR1 is SGHNT and CDR2 YYREEE (reference sequence). V shed 4 bases, J shed 7 bases, and the junction held 3 bases outside the gene matches. The PCR used 60 Vbeta and 13 Jbeta primers. The table came from immunoSEQ multiplex PCR; TCRdb's copy has only in-frame clones and leaves some out. The sample table sets out just over 200,000 clones.

The receptor comes from a girl aged 2 to 9 in good health and CMV-seropositive. The rearrangement links TRBV5-4 to TRBJ2-5; the match to TRBD2 covers 14 bases. Sequenced material: PBMCs. The CDR3 loop is CASSPGTSGGTQYF. CDR3 coding DNA: TGTGCCAGCAGCCCAGGGACTAGCGGGGGGACCCAGTACTTC.